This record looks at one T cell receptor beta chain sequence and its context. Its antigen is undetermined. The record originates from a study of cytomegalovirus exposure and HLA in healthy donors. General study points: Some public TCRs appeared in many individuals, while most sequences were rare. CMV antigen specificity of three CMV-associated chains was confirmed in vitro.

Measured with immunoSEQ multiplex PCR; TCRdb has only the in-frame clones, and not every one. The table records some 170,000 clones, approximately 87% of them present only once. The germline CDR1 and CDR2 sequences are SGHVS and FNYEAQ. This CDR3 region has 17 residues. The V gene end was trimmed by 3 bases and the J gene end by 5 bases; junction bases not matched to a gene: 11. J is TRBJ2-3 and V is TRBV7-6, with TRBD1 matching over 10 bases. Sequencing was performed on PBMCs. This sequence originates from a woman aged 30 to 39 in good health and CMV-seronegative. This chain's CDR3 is CASSLGPGTGVQDTQYF. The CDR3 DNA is TGTGCCAGCAGCTTGGGGCCCGGGACAGGGGTTCAAGATACGCAGTATTTT.